Listed below are T cell receptor beta chains from one sample, sequenced in a study of blood T cell repertoires in COVID-19. This table comes from immunoSEQ multiplex PCR, and its TCRdb copy is limited to in-frame clones, with some not included. Of about 71,000 clones listed, roughly 87% are singletons. The sample taken for sequencing was peripheral blood. The receptors were gathered from an elderly woman with acute or convalescent COVID-19. The CDR3 runs from the conserved cysteine through the conserved F or W. A D gene is named only where the DNA matches it firmly. Where a row states a size, it is once, few, many or the class of an expanded clone; other rows omit it.

>TRBJ1-1|TRBV5-6|-|-
CASSYRAEAFF
TGTGCCAGCAGTTACAGGGCTGAAGCTTTCTTT
>TRBJ1-2|TRBV5-4|-|-
CASSHALRRRNYGYTF
TGTGCCAGCAGCCATGCGCTCAGGAGGCGCAACTATGGCTACACCTTC
>TRBJ2-1|TRBV4-2|-|-
CASSQVSGEQFF
TGTGCCAGCAGCCAAGTCTCAGGAGAGCAGTTCTTC
>TRBJ1-3|TRBV7-2|TRBD1|few
CASSPRTGVGNTIYF
TGTGCCAGCAGCCCCCGGACAGGGGTGGGAAACACCATATATTTT
>TRBJ2-7|TRBV5-5|-|-
CASSLVRGPYEQYF
TGTGCCAGCAGCTTGGTCAGGGGCCCCTACGAGCAGTACTTC
>TRBJ2-1|TRBV30|TRBD1|few
CAWRRDRGVINEQFF
TGTGCCTGGAGGAGAGACAGGGGGGTAATCAATGAGCAGTTCTTC
>TRBJ2-1|TRBV5-1|TRBD2|few
CASSLVAGDYNEQFF
TGCGCCAGCAGCTTGGTAGCGGGAGACTACAATGAGCAGTTCTTC
>TRBJ2-7|TRBV27|TRBD1|-
CASSSDRVRYF
TGTGCCAGCAGTTCAGACAGGGTTCGGTACTTC
>TRBJ2-7|TRBV5-1|TRBD1|-
CASSHSDRVPSYEQYF
TGCGCCAGCAGCCATTCTGACAGGGTCCCATCCTACGAGCAGTACTTC
>TRBJ1-1|TRBV5-1|-|-
CASSLVSGQLNTEAFF
TGCGCCAGCAGCTTGGTGTCTGGCCAGTTGAACACTGAAGCTTTCTTT
>TRBJ2-7|TRBV5-6|-|once
CASSSLTRPYEQYF
TGTGCCAGCAGCTCCCTTACTCGCCCCTACGAGCAGTACTTC
>TRBJ2-5|TRBV5-8|-|-
CASSLVSGRIQETQYF
TGTGCCAGCAGCTTGGTCAGCGGGCGGATCCAAGAGACCCAGTACTTC
>TRBJ1-5|TRBV5-6|-|few
CASTLQTGINAQPQHF
TGTGCCAGCACCCTACAAACAGGGATCAACGCTCAGCCCCAGCATTTT
>TRBJ1-5|TRBV19|TRBD1|-
CASSMRVGTVNQPQHF
TGTGCCAGTAGTATGAGGGTGGGGACAGTCAATCAGCCCCAGCATTTT
>TRBJ2-3|TRBV11-2|-|-
CASSLGTIRTDTQYF
TGTGCCAGCAGCCTGGGGACAATCCGCACAGATACGCAGTATTTT
>TRBJ1-1|TRBV27|TRBD1|-
CASRPGGLRTEAFF
TGTGCCAGCAGGCCAGGGGGACTGAGGACTGAAGCTTTCTTT
>TRBJ2-5|TRBV14|TRBD2|-
CASSPLRGGETQYF
TGTGCCAGCAGCCCACTTAGGGGAGGGGAGACCCAGTACTTC
>TRBJ2-7|TRBV6-5|-|-
CASSSNDSPYEQYF
TGTGCCAGCAGCTCAAATGACAGTCCCTACGAGCAGTACTTC
>TRBJ1-5|TRBV9|-|-
CASSLGPGNQPQHF
TGTGCCAGCAGCCTAGGGCCTGGCAATCAGCCCCAGCATTTT
>TRBJ2-2|TRBV5-6|TRBD1|-
CASTLGTGTGELFF
TGTGCCAGCACCTTGGGGACAGGGACCGGGGAGCTGTTTTTT
>TRBJ2-1|TRBV29-1|TRBD1|-
CSANRGRYNEQFF
TGCAGCGCTAACAGGGGGCGATACAATGAGCAGTTCTTC
>TRBJ2-5|TRBV11-3|-|-
CASSLFRGTGTKKETQYF
TGTGCCAGCAGCTTATTCCGCGGTACAGGGACTAAAAAAGAGACCCAGTACTTC
>TRBJ2-3|TRBV7-2|TRBD2|-
CASSLTSSGASTDTQYF
TGTGCCAGCAGCTTAACTTCGAGCGGGGCTAGCACAGATACGCAGTATTTT
>TRBJ2-7|TRBV10-3|-|once
CAISDPQGKDYEQYF
TGTGCCATCAGTGACCCCCAGGGGAAGGATTACGAGCAGTACTTC
>TRBJ2-1|TRBV11-2|-|-
CASSLVTVRVNEQFF
TGTGCCAGCAGCTTAGTGACAGTCAGGGTCAATGAGCAGTTCTTC
>TRBJ1-1|TRBV7-9|-|-
CASSPGGRKNTEAFF
TGTGCCAGCAGCCCCGGGGGGAGGAAGAACACTGAAGCTTTCTTT
>TRBJ2-2|TRBV27|-|-
CASSMGRRTGELFF
TGTGCCAGCAGTATGGGCCGGCGCACCGGGGAGCTGTTTTTT
>TRBJ2-1|TRBV3-1/TRBV3-2|-|-
CASSRDFLSYNEQFF
TGTGCCAGCAGCCGGGACTTCTTATCCTACAATGAGCAGTTCTTC
>TRBJ2-7|TRBV10-3|TRBD1|few
CAISEGRGYEQYF
TGTGCCATCAGTGAAGGCAGGGGGTACGAGCAGTACTTC
>TRBJ2-7|TRBV5-4|-|-
CASSPDRYSYEQYF
TGTGCCAGCAGCCCGGACAGATATTCCTACGAGCAGTACTTC
>TRBJ1-6|TRBV3-1/TRBV3-2|TRBD1|-
CAVGTEYNSPLHF
TGTGCCGTCGGGACAGAGTATAATTCACCCCTCCACTTT
>TRBJ2-7|TRBV28|-|-
CASRGSRGAYEQYF
TGTGCCAGCAGGGGGAGTCGGGGGGCTTACGAGCAGTACTTC
>TRBJ2-6|TRBV19|-|-
CASSPQSSGANVLTF
TGTGCCAGTAGTCCACAGTCCTCTGGGGCCAACGTCCTGACTTTC
>TRBJ2-6|TRBV19|TRBD1|-
CASRGPGQGASGANVLTF
TGTGCCAGTAGGGGCCCCGGACAGGGAGCCTCTGGGGCCAACGTCCTGACTTTC
>TRBJ1-2|TRBV5-1|-|-
CASSLVAGPEGYTF
TGCGCCAGCAGCTTGGTTGCAGGGCCCGAGGGCTACACCTTC
>TRBJ2-7|TRBV5-4|TRBD2|-
CASSSAGTSEHEQYF
TGTGCCAGCAGCTCCGCCGGGACTAGCGAACACGAGCAGTACTTC
>TRBJ2-5|TRBV15|-|-
CATSIGSVETQYF
TGTGCCACCAGCATAGGGAGCGTAGAGACCCAGTACTTC
>TRBJ1-4|TRBV7-9|-|-
CASSLRQTTNEKLFF
TGTGCCAGCAGCTTACGACAGACAACTAATGAAAAACTGTTTTTT
>TRBJ1-6|TRBV10-1|-|once
CASSESKGVNSPLHF
TGCGCCAGCAGTGAGTCGAAAGGGGTGAATTCACCCCTCCACTTT